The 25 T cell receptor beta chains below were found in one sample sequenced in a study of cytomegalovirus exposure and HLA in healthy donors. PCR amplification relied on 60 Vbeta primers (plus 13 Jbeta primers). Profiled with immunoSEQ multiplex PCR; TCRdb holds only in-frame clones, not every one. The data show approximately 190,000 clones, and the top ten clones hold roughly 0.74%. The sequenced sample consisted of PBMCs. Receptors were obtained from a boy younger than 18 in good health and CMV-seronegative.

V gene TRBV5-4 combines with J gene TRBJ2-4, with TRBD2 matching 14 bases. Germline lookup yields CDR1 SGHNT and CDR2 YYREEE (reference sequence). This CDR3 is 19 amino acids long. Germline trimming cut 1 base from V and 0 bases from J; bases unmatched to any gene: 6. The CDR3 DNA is TGTGCCAGCAGCTTGAGGACTAGCGGGGGGACCCTAGCCAAAAACATTCAGTACTTC. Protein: CASSLRTSGGTLAKNIQYF.

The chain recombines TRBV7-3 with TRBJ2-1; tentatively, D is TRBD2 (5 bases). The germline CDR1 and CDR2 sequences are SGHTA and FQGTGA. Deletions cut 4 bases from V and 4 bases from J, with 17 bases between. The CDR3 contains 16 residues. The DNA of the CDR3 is TGTGCCAGCAGCTATCGTCGAGCGGATTCTTACAATGAGCAGTTCTTC. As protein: CASSYRRADSYNEQFF.

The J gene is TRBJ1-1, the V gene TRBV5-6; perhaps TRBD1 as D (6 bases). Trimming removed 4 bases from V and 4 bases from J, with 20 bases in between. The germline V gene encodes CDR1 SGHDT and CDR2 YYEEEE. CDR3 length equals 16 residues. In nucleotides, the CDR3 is TGTGCCAGCAGCGCCGGAGCCCAGGGGATGAGCACTGAAGCTTTCTTT. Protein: CASSAGAQGMSTEAFF.

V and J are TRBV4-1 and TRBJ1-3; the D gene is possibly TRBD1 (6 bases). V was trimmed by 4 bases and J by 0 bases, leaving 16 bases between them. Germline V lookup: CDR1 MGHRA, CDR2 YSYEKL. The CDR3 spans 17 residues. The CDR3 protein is CASSPLGDIRSGNTIYF. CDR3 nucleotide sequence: TGCGCCAGCAGCCCTCTAGGGGACATTCGCTCTGGAAACACCATATATTTT.

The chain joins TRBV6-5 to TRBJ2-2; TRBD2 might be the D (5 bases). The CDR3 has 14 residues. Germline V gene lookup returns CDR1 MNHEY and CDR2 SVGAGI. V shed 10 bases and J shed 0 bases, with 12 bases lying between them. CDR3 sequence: CATRRRSNTGELFF. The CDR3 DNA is TGTGCCACCAGGAGGAGATCGAACACCGGGGAGCTGTTTTTT.

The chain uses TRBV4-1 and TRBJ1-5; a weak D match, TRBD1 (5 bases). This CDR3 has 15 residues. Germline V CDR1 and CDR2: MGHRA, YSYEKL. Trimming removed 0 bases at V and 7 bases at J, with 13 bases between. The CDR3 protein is CASSQEGTRGQPQHF. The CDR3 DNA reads TGCGCCAGCAGCCAAGAGGGGACGCGGGGCCAGCCCCAGCATTTT.

The CDR3 loop is CASSPGPGLTGYTF. The DNA of the CDR3 is TGTGCCAGCAGCCCTGGTCCAGGGCTCACTGGCTACACCTTC. The chain uses TRBV7-3 and TRBJ1-2; D perhaps matches TRBD1 (5 bases). The CDR3 spans 14 residues. Per germline, CDR1 SGHTA and CDR2 FQGTGA. V shed 5 bases and J shed 7 bases, with 17 bases lying between them.

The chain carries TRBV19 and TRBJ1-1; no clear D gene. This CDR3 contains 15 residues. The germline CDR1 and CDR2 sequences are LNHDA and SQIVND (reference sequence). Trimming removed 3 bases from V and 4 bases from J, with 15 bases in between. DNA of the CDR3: TGTGCCAGTAGTATTTCCGGGGTATCGGGCACTGAAGCTTTCTTT. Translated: CASSISGVSGTEAFF.

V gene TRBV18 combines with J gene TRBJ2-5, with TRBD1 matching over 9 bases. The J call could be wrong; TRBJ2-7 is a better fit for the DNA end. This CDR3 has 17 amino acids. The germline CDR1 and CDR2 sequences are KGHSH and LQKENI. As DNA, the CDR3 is TGTGCCAGCTCACCTCTACAGGGGGCAACTCAATCACGCGAGCAGTACTTC. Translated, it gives CASSPLQGATQSREQYF.

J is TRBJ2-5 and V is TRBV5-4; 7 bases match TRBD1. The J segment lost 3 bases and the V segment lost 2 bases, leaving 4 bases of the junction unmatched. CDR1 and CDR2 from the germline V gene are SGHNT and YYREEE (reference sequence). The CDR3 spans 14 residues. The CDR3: CASSLRTGEETQYF. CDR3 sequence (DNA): TGTGCCAGCAGCTTAAGAACAGGGGAAGAGACCCAGTACTTC.

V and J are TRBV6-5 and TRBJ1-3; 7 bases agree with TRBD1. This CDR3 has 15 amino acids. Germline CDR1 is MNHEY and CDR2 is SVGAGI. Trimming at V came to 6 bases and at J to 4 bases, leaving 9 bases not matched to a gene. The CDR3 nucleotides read TGTGCCAGCAGATGGAGACAGGGTTTGGGAAACACCATATATTTT. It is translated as CASRWRQGLGNTIYF.

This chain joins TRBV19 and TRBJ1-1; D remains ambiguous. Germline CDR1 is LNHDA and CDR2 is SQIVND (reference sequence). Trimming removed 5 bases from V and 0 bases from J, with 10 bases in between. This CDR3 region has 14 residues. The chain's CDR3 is CASSPPVLNTEAFF. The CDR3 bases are TGTGCCAGTAGTCCTCCGGTTCTGAACACTGAAGCTTTCTTT.

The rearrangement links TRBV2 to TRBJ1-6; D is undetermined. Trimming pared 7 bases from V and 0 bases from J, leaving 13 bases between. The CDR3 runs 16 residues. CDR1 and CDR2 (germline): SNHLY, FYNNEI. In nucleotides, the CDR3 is TGTGCCAGCATGACCGAGGGTAGCTCCTATAATTCACCCCTCCACTTT. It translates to CASMTEGSSYNSPLHF.

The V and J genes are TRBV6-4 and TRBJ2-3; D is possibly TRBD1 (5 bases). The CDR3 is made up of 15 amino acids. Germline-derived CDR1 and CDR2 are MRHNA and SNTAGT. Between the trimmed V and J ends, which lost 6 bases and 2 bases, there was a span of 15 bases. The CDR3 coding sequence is TGTGCCAGCAGGGGGCGGTTTATAGTCACAGATACGCAGTATTTT. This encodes CASRGRFIVTDTQYF.

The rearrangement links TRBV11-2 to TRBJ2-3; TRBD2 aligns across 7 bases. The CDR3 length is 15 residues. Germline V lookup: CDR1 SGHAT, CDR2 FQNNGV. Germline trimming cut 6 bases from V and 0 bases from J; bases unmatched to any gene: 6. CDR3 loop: CASRLTAGSTDTQYF. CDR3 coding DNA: TGTGCCAGCAGGTTAACAGCGGGAAGCACAGATACGCAGTATTTT.

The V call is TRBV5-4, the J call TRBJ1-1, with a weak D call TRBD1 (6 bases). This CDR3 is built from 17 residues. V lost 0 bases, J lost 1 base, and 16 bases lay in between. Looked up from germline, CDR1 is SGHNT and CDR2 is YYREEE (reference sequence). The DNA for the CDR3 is TGTGCCAGCAGCTTGGGGGGGCGCGTTTTTCAGAACACTGAAGCTTTCTTT. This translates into CASSLGGRVFQNTEAFF.

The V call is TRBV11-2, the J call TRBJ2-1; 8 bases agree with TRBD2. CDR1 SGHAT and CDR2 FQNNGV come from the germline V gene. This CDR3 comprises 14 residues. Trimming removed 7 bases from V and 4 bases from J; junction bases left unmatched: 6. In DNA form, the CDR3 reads TGTGCCAGCACCTCCCGGGGGGGATACAATGAGCAGTTCTTC. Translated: CASTSRGGYNEQFF.

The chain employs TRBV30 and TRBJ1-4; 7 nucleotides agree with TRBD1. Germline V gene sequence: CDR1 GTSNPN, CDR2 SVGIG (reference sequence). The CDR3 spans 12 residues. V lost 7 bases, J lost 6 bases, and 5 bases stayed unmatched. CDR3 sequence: CASDRSYEKLFF. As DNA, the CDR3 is TGTGCCTCGGACAGGAGTTATGAAAAACTGTTTTTT.

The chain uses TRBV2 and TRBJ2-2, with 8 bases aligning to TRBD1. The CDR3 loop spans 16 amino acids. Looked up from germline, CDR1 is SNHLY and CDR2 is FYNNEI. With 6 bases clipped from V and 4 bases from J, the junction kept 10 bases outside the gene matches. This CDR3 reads CASRPMTGVSTGELFF. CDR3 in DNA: TGTGCCAGCAGACCTATGACAGGGGTTAGCACCGGGGAGCTGTTTTTT.

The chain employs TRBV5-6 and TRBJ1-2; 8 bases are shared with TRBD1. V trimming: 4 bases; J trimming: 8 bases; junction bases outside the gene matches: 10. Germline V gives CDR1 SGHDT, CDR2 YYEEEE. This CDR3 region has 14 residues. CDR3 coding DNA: TGTGCCAGCAGCGTTTCCGGGACAGGCGGCGGCTACACCTTC. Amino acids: CASSVSGTGGGYTF.

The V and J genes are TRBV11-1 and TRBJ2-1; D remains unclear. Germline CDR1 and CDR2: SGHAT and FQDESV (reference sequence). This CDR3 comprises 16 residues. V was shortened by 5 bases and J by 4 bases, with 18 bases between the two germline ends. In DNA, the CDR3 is TGTGCCAGCAGCAACAGTCCTGAACCGGTTTACAATGAGCAGTTCTTC. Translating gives CASSNSPEPVYNEQFF.

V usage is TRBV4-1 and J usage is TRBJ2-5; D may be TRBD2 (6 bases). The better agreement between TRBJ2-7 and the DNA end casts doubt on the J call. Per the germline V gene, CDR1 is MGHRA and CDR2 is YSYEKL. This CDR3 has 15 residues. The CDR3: CASSQDAGISYEQYF. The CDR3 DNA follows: TGCGCCAGCAGCCAAGATGCGGGGATCTCCTACGAGCAGTACTTC.

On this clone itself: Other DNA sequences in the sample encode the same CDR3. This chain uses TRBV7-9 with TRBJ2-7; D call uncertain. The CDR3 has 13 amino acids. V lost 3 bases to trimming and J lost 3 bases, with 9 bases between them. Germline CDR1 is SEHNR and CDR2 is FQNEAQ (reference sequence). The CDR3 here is CASSLAASYEQYF. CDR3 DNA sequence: TGTGCCAGCAGCTTGGCAGCTAGCTACGAGCAGTACTTC.

In nucleotides, the CDR3 is TGCGCCAGCAGCACCAGGACAGGGAACGAAAAACTGTTTTTT. Protein product: CASSTRTGNEKLFF. The chain recombines TRBV5-1 with TRBJ1-4; 8 bases are shared with TRBD1. CDR1 and CDR2 (germline): SGHRS, YFSETQ. The J segment lost 8 bases and the V segment lost 4 bases, leaving 7 bases of the junction unmatched. The CDR3 spans 14 residues.

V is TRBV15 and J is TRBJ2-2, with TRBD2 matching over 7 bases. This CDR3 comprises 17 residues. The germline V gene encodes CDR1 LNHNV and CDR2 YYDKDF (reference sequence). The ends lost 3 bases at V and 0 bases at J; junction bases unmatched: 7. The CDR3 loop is CATSRTSGEANTGELFF. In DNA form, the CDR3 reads TGTGCCACCAGCAGGACAAGCGGGGAAGCGAACACCGGGGAGCTGTTTTTT.